This T cell receptor beta chain was recorded in a study of pediatric ulcerative colitis. Findings and caveats of the study: A couple of rectal clonotypes were found only in ulcerative colitis patients, all of them. Compared with controls, ulcerative colitis showed greater blood-rectum clone sharing. Some T cells in rectal biopsies may come from blood, especially with overt colitis.

TCRdb's copy holds only in-frame clones and misses some; the assay was immunoSEQ multiplex PCR. The repertoire holds 30,000 to 40,000 clones, with about 81% as singletons. Germline assignment: CDR1 SGHNT and CDR2 YYREEE (reference sequence). This CDR3 region has 16 residues. With 4 bases clipped from V and 0 bases from J, the junction kept 8 bases outside the gene matches. On this clone: Its specificity is not known.

Rectal tissue came from one to two pinch biopsies taken at colonoscopy. V usage is TRBV5-4 and J usage is TRBJ1-1; 8 nucleotides match TRBD1. What was sequenced was gut tissue. The TCR comes from a boy aged 10-17 years with mild ulcerative colitis. CDR3 bases: TGTGCCAGCAGCACCGGGACAGGTATTATGAACACTGAAGCTTTCTTT. It is translated as CASSTGTGIMNTEAFF. The complete variable domain, with remaining parts taken from reference TRBV5-4 and TRBJ1-1, reads ETGVTQSPTHLIKTRGQQVTLRCSSQSGHNTVSWYQQALGQGPQFIFQYYREEENGRGNFPPRFSGLQFPNYSSELNVNALELDDSALYLCASSTGTGIMNTEAFFGQGTRLTVV.